These 29 T cell receptor beta chains were sequenced from one sample in a study of shared clonotypes between healthy human individuals (dated by TCRdb to about 2020). Library generation was performed with the immunoSEQ multiplex PCR assay. Imported from immuneACCESS, the table was reduced by TCRdb to in-frame sequences with V and J called. These copies leave out some clones; in studies compared against another copy, an unresolved V gene accounts for under half, and the cause of the remainder is not known. This sample holds some 1 million clones; more than 65% were observed only once. The ten largest clonotypes hold about 1.5% of the sample. The specimen sequenced was memory CD4+ T cells sorted from blood. The cell subset or site label on this specimen signifies: CD45RA-negative fraction. The receptors derive from a man aged 18 to 35 in good health.

This clone was recorded only once. V usage is TRBV7-2 and J usage is TRBJ1-5; 7 nucleotides align to TRBD1. From germline, CDR1 is SGHTA and CDR2 FQGNSA. Trimming cost V 1 base and J 1 base; bases outside gene matches: 1. The CDR3 spans 15 residues. As DNA, the CDR3 is TGTGCCAGCAGCTTAGAACAGGGGAGCAATCAGCCCCAGCATTTT. This sequence encodes CASSLEQGSNQPQHF.

The rearrangement links TRBV13 to TRBJ1-3, with TRBD1 matching 11 bases. CDR1 is PRHDT and CDR2 is FYEKMQ in the germline V gene (reference sequence). The CDR3 sequence is 16 residues long. J was trimmed by 7 bases and V by 3 bases; bases with no gene match: 8. The CDR3 region has the DNA TGTGCCAGCAGCTTTGATGGACAGGGGGCCGGTAACACCATATATTTT. Translation gives CASSFDGQGAGNTIYF.

This clone has more than one count but fewer than ten. The CDR3 protein is CASSVEQGRDTQYF. The CDR3 DNA reads as TGTGCCAGCAGTGTAGAGCAGGGGCGAGATACGCAGTATTTT. This chain joins TRBV2 and TRBJ2-3, with D tentatively TRBD1 (6 bases). Per the germline V gene, CDR1 is SNHLY and CDR2 is FYNNEI. The CDR3 is made up of 14 amino acids. Trimming stripped 4 bases from V and 5 bases from J, with 13 bases between.

This clone was seen more than once but under ten times. The V call is TRBV7-2, the J call TRBJ1-6; unclear D gene. Looked up from germline, CDR1 is SGHTA and CDR2 is FQGNSA. The V gene lost 1 base and the J gene lost 0 bases, with 7 bases spanning the gap. This CDR3 is 16 amino acids long. CDR3 protein: CASSLGTSSYNSPLHF. The CDR3 region has the DNA TGTGCCAGCAGCTTAGGGACGAGCTCCTATAATTCACCCCTCCACTTT. The entire variable domain, with the rest obtained from reference TRBV7-2 and TRBJ1-6, is as follows: GAGVSQSPSNKVTEKGKDVELRCDPISGHTALYWYRQSLGQGLEFLIYFQGNSAPDKSGLPSDRFSAERTGGSVSTLTIQRTQQEDSAVYLCASSLGTSSYNSPLHFGNGTRLTVT.

On this clone itself: The sample carries other DNA sequences with the same CDR3. The chain joins TRBV27 to TRBJ2-7, with D perhaps assigned TRBD1 or TRBD2 (5 bases each). Trimming took 4 bases from V and 3 from J, leaving 10 bases between them. This CDR3 spans 13 amino acids. CDR1 is MNHEY and CDR2 is SMNVEV in the germline V gene (reference sequence). CDR3 bases: TGTGCCAGCAGTTCGGGTGGGGGCTACGAGCAGTACTTC. Its protein product is CASSSGGGYEQYF.

This clone was found a few times. The chain recombines TRBV2 with TRBJ2-7, with 9 positions matching TRBD2. The CDR3 is made up of 16 amino acids. The germline V gene encodes CDR1 SNHLY and CDR2 FYNNEI. V lost 0 bases, J lost 3 bases, and 6 bases stayed unmatched. In DNA, the CDR3 is TGTGCCAGCAGTGAAGCGCGACTAGCGGAGCGCTACGAGCAGTACTTC. This gives the protein CASSEARLAERYEQYF.

V gene TRBV19 combines with J gene TRBJ1-4; no definite D call. The length of the CDR3 is 16 residues. V lost 2 bases and J 8 bases, leaving 18 bases between the germline ends. CDR1 is LNHDA and CDR2 is SQIVND in the germline V gene (reference sequence). The CDR3 DNA reads as TGTGCCAGTAGTATAAAGGAATCTCTGGTTGGCGAAAAACTGTTTTTT. Its protein product is CASSIKESLVGEKLFF.

This chain joins TRBV18 and TRBJ2-2; unclear D gene. Looked up from germline, CDR1 is KGHSH and CDR2 is LQKENI. The CDR3 has 11 residues. Deletions cut 5 bases from V and 6 bases from J, with 4 bases between. The CDR3 DNA reads as TGTGCCAGCTCAGCTTCCGGGGAGCTGTTTTTT. It is translated as CASSASGELFF.

The V gene is TRBV15, the J gene TRBJ1-1; D is unclear. V was shortened by 0 bases and J by 1 base, with 9 bases between the two germline ends. Germline loops: CDR1 LNHNV, CDR2 YYDKDF (reference sequence). There are 15 residues in the CDR3. The CDR3 protein is CATSRDQAGNTEAFF. CDR3 sequence (DNA): TGTGCCACCAGCAGAGATCAGGCCGGGAACACTGAAGCTTTCTTT.

Worth noting for this clone: This sample includes further DNA sequences coding for the same CDR3. The chain is built from TRBV7-9 and TRBJ1-2; no clear D gene. The V gene's germline CDR1 is SEHNR and CDR2 FQNEAQ (reference sequence). The CDR3 covers 12 residues. V dropped 4 bases and J dropped 7 bases, with 10 bases sitting between them. The CDR3 spells CASSSSGVGYTF. Written as DNA, the CDR3 is TGTGCCAGCAGCTCTTCTGGGGTTGGCTACACCTTC. The whole variable domain, remainder taken from reference TRBV7-9 and TRBJ1-2, is DTGVSQNPRHKITKRGQNVTFRCDPISEHNRLYWYRQTLGQGPEFLTYFQNEAQLEKSRLLSDRFSAERPKGSFSTLEIQRTEQGDSAMYLCASSSSGVGYTFGSGTRLTVV.

J is TRBJ1-5 and V is TRBV15; a possible D gene is TRBD1 (5 bases). V was trimmed by 5 bases and J by 0 bases, leaving 17 bases between them. This CDR3 region has 17 residues. Germline V gives CDR1 LNHNV, CDR2 YYDKDF (reference sequence). The CDR3 reads CATSLPGGRYSNQPQHF. The CDR3 DNA reads TGTGCCACCAGCTTACCGGGGGGGAGATATAGCAATCAGCCCCAGCATTTT.

J is TRBJ2-7 and V is TRBV12-2; the table's D call, TRBD2, was not checked against the DNA. TRBV12-2 is a recognized pseudogene. There are 19 residues in the CDR3. CDR3 sequence (DNA): TGTGCAAGTCGCTTACTCTTTCCCTATGGGGGGGGTAGCGAATACGAGCAGTACTTC. Translated: CASRLLFPYGGGSEYEQYF.

This chain joins TRBV7-9 and TRBJ1-1; D is ambiguous. V lost 7 bases, J lost 4 bases, and 7 bases lay in between. Germline CDR1 and CDR2: SEHNR and FQNEAQ (reference sequence). The CDR3 runs to 11 residues. CDR3: CASTGRTEAFF. In DNA, the CDR3 is TGTGCCAGCACCGGGCGCACTGAAGCTTTCTTT.

The chain carries TRBV21-1 and TRBJ2-7; the table calls TRBD1, which could not be checked here. TRBV21-1 is annotated as a pseudogene. The CDR3 runs 19 residues. CDR3 residues: CASSKARDRGTSSSYEQYF. The CDR3 DNA is TGTGCCAGCAGCAAAGCTCGGGACAGGGGGACGTCCAGCTCCTACGAGCAGTACTTC.

The V call is TRBV19, the J call TRBJ2-1; 9 bases line up with TRBD1. This CDR3 spans 17 amino acids. The trim removed 6 bases at V and 1 base at J, leaving 10 bases unmatched. In germline, CDR1 is LNHDA, CDR2 SQIVND (reference sequence). CDR3 DNA sequence: TGTGCCAGTAGCCCATGGGCCGGGACAGGGTCCTACAATGAGCAGTTCTTC. It encodes CASSPWAGTGSYNEQFF.

This chain links TRBV9 with TRBJ1-1; TRBD1 is a possible D gene (6 bases). Looked up from germline, CDR1 is SGDLS and CDR2 is YYNGEE. V lost 1 base, J lost 1 base, and 8 bases lay in between. The CDR3 is made up of 14 amino acids. The CDR3 coding sequence is TGTGCCAGCAGCGTACAGGGGAAGAACACTGAAGCTTTCTTT. It translates to CASSVQGKNTEAFF.

The V call is TRBV4-1, the J call TRBJ2-1, with 14 bases that match TRBD2. Germline trimming cut 0 bases from V and 5 bases from J; bases unmatched to any gene: 6. This CDR3 has 18 residues. CDR1 and CDR2 (germline): MGHRA, YSYEKL. The DNA for the CDR3 is TGCGCCAGCAGCCAAGATCAGGGACTAGCGGGGGCGAACAATGAGCAGTTCTTC. It specifies CASSQDQGLAGANNEQFF.

This chain joins TRBV6-1 and TRBJ2-1, with D possibly TRBD2 on 6 matching bases. V was cut by 6 bases and J by 6 bases, with 15 bases left in between. In germline, CDR1 is MNHNS, CDR2 SASEGT. The CDR3 consists of 14 residues. Here the CDR3 DNA reads TGTGCCAGCAGCTTGGGACTCCTACTCAATGAGCAGTTCTTC. This sequence encodes CASSLGLLLNEQFF.

The chain recombines TRBV11-2 with TRBJ1-5, with D possibly being TRBD1 (5 bases). The germline V gene has CDR1 SGHAT and CDR2 FQNNGV. The V end was cut by 1 base, the J end by 4 bases, with 11 bases between. The CDR3 runs 15 residues. The chain's CDR3 is CASSLVAGFNQPQHF. DNA for the CDR3: TGTGCCAGCAGCTTAGTGGCAGGGTTTAATCAGCCCCAGCATTTT.

The chain has TRBV7-3 and TRBJ1-4, with 7 bases matching TRBD1. After removal of 2 bases from V and 12 bases from J, the junction contained 6 bases not matched to a gene. Germline V gene sequence: CDR1 SGHTA, CDR2 FQGTGA. The CDR3 is 13 residues long. CDR3 sequence: CASSLSRDSQLFF. CDR3 DNA: TGTGCCAGCAGCTTATCTCGGGACAGCCAACTGTTTTTT.

On this clone itself: This specimen includes other DNA sequences encoding the same CDR3. V usage is TRBV5-1 and J usage is TRBJ2-2; D unclear. This CDR3 is built from 14 residues. Germline CDR1 SGHRS, CDR2 YFSETQ. The ends were cut back, 0 bases at V and 5 bases at J, with 8 bases in the middle. The CDR3 DNA is TGCGCCAGCAGCTTGGTCCCGAGTACCGGGGAGCTGTTTTTT. It translates to CASSLVPSTGELFF.

The chain uses TRBV19 and TRBJ2-2; 7 bases match TRBD2. Looked up from germline, CDR1 is LNHDA and CDR2 is SQIVND (reference sequence). CDR3 length: 14 residues. The trim removed 4 bases at V and 3 bases at J, leaving 2 bases unmatched. CDR3 coding DNA: TGTGCCAGTAGTAGGACTAGTGACACCGGGGAGCTGTTTTTT. This gives the protein CASSRTSDTGELFF.

V is TRBV19 and J is TRBJ1-5, with a possible D match to TRBD1 (5 bases). There are 14 residues in the CDR3. Trimming pared 11 bases from V and 6 bases from J, leaving 20 bases between. Germline CDR1 reads LNHDA; CDR2 reads SQIVND (reference sequence). CDR3 sequence: CASSGEPAVQPQHF. The DNA of the CDR3 is TGTGCCTCCTCGGGGGAGCCAGCAGTTCAGCCCCAGCATTTT. Full variable domain (outside the CDR3, taken from reference TRBV19 and TRBJ1-5): DGGITQSPKYLFRKEGQNVTLSCEQNLNHDAMYWYRQDPGQGLRLIYYSQIVNDFQKGDIAEGYSVSREKKESFPLTVTSAQKNPTAFYLCASSGEPAVQPQHFGDGTRLSIL.

The V call is TRBV29-1, the J call TRBJ2-5; D unclear. CDR3 size: 13 residues. CDR1 SQVTM and CDR2 ANQGSEA come from the germline V gene. V was cut by 6 bases and J by 5 bases, with 16 bases left in between. The CDR3 sequence: CSVCRSVGETQYF. The CDR3 DNA follows: TGCAGCGTATGTCGAAGTGTCGGGGAGACCCAGTACTTC. Full variable domain (rest looked up from reference TRBV29-1 and TRBJ2-5): SAVISQKPSRDICQRGTSLTIQCQVDSQVTMMFWYRQQPGQSLTLIATANQGSEATYESGFVIDKFPISRPNLTFSTLTVSNMSPEDSSIYLCSVCRSVGETQYFGPGTRLLVL.

The chain recombines TRBV27 with TRBJ2-6, with D hard to call. Germline lookup yields CDR1 MNHEY and CDR2 SMNVEV (reference sequence). The germline V and J ends were trimmed by 3 bases and 0 bases, with 6 bases remaining between them. The CDR3 is 15 amino acids. The CDR3 sequence: CASSFGTSGANVLTF. The CDR3 coding sequence is TGTGCCAGCAGTTTTGGCACCTCTGGGGCCAACGTCCTGACTTTC.

For the CDR3, the DNA is TGTGCCAGCAGCTATCAGGTGAACACTGAAGCTTTCTTT. It yields the protein CASSYQVNTEAFF. The chain couples TRBV11-3 to TRBJ1-1; D ambiguous. V lost 4 bases and J 0 bases, leaving 6 bases between the germline ends. The CDR3 is 13 residues long. From germline, CDR1 is SGHNT and CDR2 YENEEA.

The V and J genes are TRBV5-1 and TRBJ2-7, with a possible D match to TRBD2 (6 bases). This CDR3 has 15 amino acids. Trimming shortened V by 2 bases and J by 3 bases, and 15 bases separated the two germline ends. Germline-derived CDR1 and CDR2 are SGHRS and YFSETQ. For the CDR3, the DNA is TGCGCCAGCAGCTTCTCCGGGACTTCGGTCTACGAGCAGTACTTC. Encoded protein: CASSFSGTSVYEQYF.

Concerning this clone: A much larger clone differs from this one at a single base, so this may be a read error. This chain uses TRBV5-6 with TRBJ2-5; TRBD1 matches at 11 bases. The CDR3 is 15 amino acids. V lost 6 bases and J lost 4; bases outside the gene matches: 8. CDR1 is SGHDT, CDR2 YYEEEE, per germline. The CDR3 nucleotides read TGTGCCAGCAACTTCGGGACAGGGGGTCGAGAGACCCAGTACTTC. Its protein product is CASNFGTGGRETQYF.

The chain carries TRBV7-9 and TRBJ2-7; D is possibly TRBD1 (6 bases). CDR1 is SEHNR and CDR2 is FQNEAQ in the germline V gene (reference sequence). V was clipped by 5 bases and J by 7 bases, with 12 bases between them. The CDR3 length is 12 residues. CDR3 region: CASSQGLREQYF. Here the CDR3 DNA reads TGTGCCAGCAGCCAGGGGCTTCGTGAGCAGTACTTC.